This record looks at one TCR beta chain sequence and its context. Antigen: not known. This specimen comes from a study of blood T cells in healthy people across ages. Primed by a sample-barcoded 5' primer and a J-beta primer mix, a second PCR proceeded for about 6 to 12 cycles. Every cDNA molecule carried a tag from a template-switch adaptor bearing 12 random nucleotides. Via MiXCR, TCRdb re-called the 5' RACE reads, giving one row per CDR3 protein. This sample carries about 1,000,000 distinct CDR3 sequences, 45% of them seen once, and the ten largest clones take approximately 17%. Findings and limits, study-wide: When set beside aged donors, long-lived donors presented more naive CD4+ cells and higher diversity. Unsorted PBMCs blocked a conclusive comparison of naive and antigen-experienced cells.

The CDR3 contains 13 residues. Germline loops: CDR1 DFQATT, CDR2 SNEGSKA (reference sequence). Trimming removed 6 bases from V and 8 bases from J; junction bases left unmatched: 9. The receptor was isolated from a woman aged 55-75 years in good health. The sample consisted of blood. This chain joins TRBV20-1 and TRBJ2-1, with TRBD1 matching 8 bases. The CDR3 bases are TGCAGTGCCCGACAGGGGATTTACGATGAGCAGTTCTTC. Translating it yields CSARQGIYDEQFF.